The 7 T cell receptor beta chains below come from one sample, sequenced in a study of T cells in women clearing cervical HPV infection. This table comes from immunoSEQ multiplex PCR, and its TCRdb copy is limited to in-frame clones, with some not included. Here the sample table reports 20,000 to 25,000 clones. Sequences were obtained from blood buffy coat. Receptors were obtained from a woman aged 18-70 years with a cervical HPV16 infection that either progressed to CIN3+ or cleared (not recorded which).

The CDR3 here is CASSIGGRQDPYDYTF. The CDR3 DNA, read in part, is TGTGCCAGTAGTATCGGCGGAAGACAGGACCCCTACGAC. The chain combines TRBV19 with TRBJ1-2, with D maybe TRBD1 (6 bases). The read finishes 3 residues shy of the CDR3 end, and the germline J gene is used to complete it. The V gene's germline CDR1 is LNHDA and CDR2 SQIVND (reference sequence). This CDR3 is 16 amino acids long.

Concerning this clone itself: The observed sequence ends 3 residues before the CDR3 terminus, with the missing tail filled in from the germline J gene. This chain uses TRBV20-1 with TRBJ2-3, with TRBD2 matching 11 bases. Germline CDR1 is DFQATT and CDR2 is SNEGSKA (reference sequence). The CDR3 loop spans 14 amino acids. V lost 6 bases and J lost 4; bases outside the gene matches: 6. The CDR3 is CSAIAGGFSDTQYF. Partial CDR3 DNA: TGCAGTGCAATAGCGGGAGGGTTCTCAGATACG.

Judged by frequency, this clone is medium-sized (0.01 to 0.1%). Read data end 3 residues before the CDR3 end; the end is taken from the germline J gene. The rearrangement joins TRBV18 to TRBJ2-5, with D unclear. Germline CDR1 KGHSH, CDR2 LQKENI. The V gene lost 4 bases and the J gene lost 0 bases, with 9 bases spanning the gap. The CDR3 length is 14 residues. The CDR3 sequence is CASSLRPYQETQYF. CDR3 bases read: TGTGCCAGCTCACTGCGGCCGTACCAAGAGACC.

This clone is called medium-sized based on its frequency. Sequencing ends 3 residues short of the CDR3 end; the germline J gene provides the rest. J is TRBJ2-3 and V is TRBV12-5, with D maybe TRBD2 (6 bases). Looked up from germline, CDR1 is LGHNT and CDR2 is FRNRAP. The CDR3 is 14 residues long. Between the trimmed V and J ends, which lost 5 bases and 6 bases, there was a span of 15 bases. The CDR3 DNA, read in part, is TGTGCTAGTGGTCATAGCGGACCCCTCGATACG. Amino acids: CASGHSGPLDT. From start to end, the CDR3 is CASGHSGPLDTQYF.

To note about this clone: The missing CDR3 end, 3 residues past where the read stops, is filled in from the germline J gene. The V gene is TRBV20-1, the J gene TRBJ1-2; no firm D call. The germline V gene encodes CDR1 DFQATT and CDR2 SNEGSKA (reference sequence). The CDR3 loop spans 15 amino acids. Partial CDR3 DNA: TGCAGTGCTAGTGCCGCAGACTACCCCAAAGAGACC. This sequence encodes CSASAADYPKET. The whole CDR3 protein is CSASAADYPKETYTF.

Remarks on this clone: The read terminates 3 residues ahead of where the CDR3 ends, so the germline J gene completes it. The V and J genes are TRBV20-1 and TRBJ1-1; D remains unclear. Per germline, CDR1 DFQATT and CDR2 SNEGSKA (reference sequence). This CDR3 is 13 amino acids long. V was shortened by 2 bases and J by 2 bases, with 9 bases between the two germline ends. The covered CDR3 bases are TGCAGTGCTAGACCAGGTACCAACACTGAA. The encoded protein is CSARPGTNTE. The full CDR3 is CSARPGTNTEAFF.

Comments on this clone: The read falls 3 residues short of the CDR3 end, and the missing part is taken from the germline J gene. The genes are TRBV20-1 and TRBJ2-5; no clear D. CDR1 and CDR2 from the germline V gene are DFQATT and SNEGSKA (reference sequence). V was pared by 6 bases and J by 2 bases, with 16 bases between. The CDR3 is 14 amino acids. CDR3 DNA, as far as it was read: TGCAGTGCCGCCCGTGCGGCGGTACAAGAGACC. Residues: CSAARAAVQET. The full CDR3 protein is CSAARAAVQETQYF.